Listed here is a single TCR beta chain. Its antigen is as yet unknown. The CDR3 has 18 amino acids. Germline V lookup: CDR1 SSHAT, CDR2 FNYEAQ (reference sequence). The record originates from a study of T cells expressing NK-cell markers. The overall study: It was sorted CD3+CD56-NKG2C+, CD3+CD56+NKG2C- and CD3+CD56+NKG2C+ T cells that provided the TCR beta repertoires. One of the eight sequenced donors was seronegative, whereas the other seven were HCMV-seropositive.

TCRdb reanalyzed the 5' RACE reads and collapses them to one entry per CDR3 protein, without DNA. The table lists roughly 5,000 distinct CDR3 sequences. Study-wide points: These same clonotypes (in a few donors) also led the CD3+CD56-NKG2C+ fraction. NKG2C+ dominant clonotypes from a handful of donors made up about 1.0-7.5% of CD8+ T cells.

This clonotype originated in a man aged 18-30 years in good health. Source material: blood T cells: a sorted CD56 or NKG2C T cell subset, CD4+ or CD8+ T cells, or bulk PBMC T cells (not recorded which). The gene calls are TRBV7-7 and TRBJ2-1; the TCRdb call, TRBD2, lacks DNA for checking. The CDR3 protein is CASSSISERQYSYNEQFF. The entire variable domain, with the rest obtained from reference TRBV7-7 and TRBJ2-1, is as follows: GAGVSQSPRYKVTKRGQDVTLRCDPISSHATLYWYQQALGQGPEFLTYFNYEAQPDKSGLPSDRFSAERPEGSISTLTIQRTEQRDSAMYRCASSSISERQYSYNEQFFGPGTRLTVL.